These 26 T cell receptor beta chains were all obtained from the same sample, sequenced in a study of CD8+CD57+ T cells in acquired aplastic anemia. Genomic DNA, serving as template, underwent TCR beta VDJ and CDR3 profiling. TCRdb re-called the reads with MiXCR, one entry per CDR3 protein. The data show about 190,000 distinct CDR3 sequences, roughly half seen once. Sequencing was done on a sample of sorted CD4+, CD8+, or CD8+CD57+ T cells (not recorded which) from PBMCs. These TCRs come from a human donor in good health, serving as a control.

A single count supports this clonotype. At one end the junction does not follow the germline gene, possibly because of a read error. The chain links TRBV15 to TRBJ2-1, with 9 nucleotides matching TRBD2. CDR1 and CDR2 from the germline V gene are LNHNV and YYDKDF (reference sequence). This CDR3 is 14 amino acids long. In nucleotides, the CDR3 is TGTGCCACCTCGACAGGGACTAGCTTAAATGGGCAGTTCTTC. Translated: CATSTGTSLNGQFF.

In this sample, this clonotype turned up many times. The rearrangement links TRBV4-1 to TRBJ2-3; no clear D gene. CDR1 is MGHRA and CDR2 is YSYEKL in the germline V gene. This CDR3 spans 15 amino acids. Trimming cost V 0 bases and J 7 bases, with 14 bases left between them. CDR3 nucleotide sequence: TGCGCCAGCAGCCAAGATCCCATCTCCATTCATACGCAGTATTTT. Amino acids: CASSQDPISIHTQYF.

The chain employs TRBV7-2 and TRBJ1-1; D remains ambiguous. This CDR3 has 15 residues. Per the germline V gene, CDR1 is SGHTA and CDR2 is FQGNSA. V was shortened by 0 bases and J by 3 bases, with 11 bases between the two germline ends. In DNA, the CDR3 is TGTGCCAGCAGCTTAGCGCTGGACGGATACACTGAAGCTTTCTTT. Its protein product is CASSLALDGYTEAFF.

This chain joins TRBV10-3 and TRBJ1-5, with D possibly TRBD1 on 5 matching bases. Deletions cut 10 bases from V and 0 bases from J, with 25 bases between. The CDR3 runs to 18 residues. CDR1 and CDR2 from the germline V gene are ENHRY and SYGVKD. In DNA, the CDR3 is TGTGCCACCAGCAATAAAATGTCCAAGACAGATAGCAATCAGCCCCAGCATTTT. Its translation: CATSNKMSKTDSNQPQHF.

The CDR3 DNA follows: TGTGCTAGTGGTTTGGAGCGGACCTACGAGCAGTACTTC. Protein sequence: CASGLERTYEQYF. The chain links TRBV12-3 or TRBV12-4 to TRBJ2-7; tentative D call: TRBD2 (5 bases). This CDR3 has 13 residues.

The DNA for the CDR3 is TGTGCCACCACCGATGGAAACACCATATATTTT. It is translated as CATTDGNTIYF. The J gene is TRBJ1-3, the V gene TRBV15, with D hard to call. CDR1 is LNHNV, CDR2 YYDKDF, per germline (reference sequence). Between the trimmed V and J ends, which lost 7 bases and 3 bases, there was a span of 4 bases. The CDR3 loop spans 11 amino acids.

This clonotype was observed a handful of times. The V gene is TRBV7-7, the J gene TRBJ2-7; D tentatively fits TRBD1 or TRBD2 (6 bases each). Germline-derived CDR1 and CDR2 are SSHAT and FNYEAQ (reference sequence). The CDR3 extends over 17 amino acids. Trimming removed 3 bases at V and 3 bases at J, with 21 bases between. CDR3 sequence (DNA): TGTGCCAGCAGCTTTTCGTCAGGGGAGGCTAGCCTCTACGAGCAGTACTTC. This translates into CASSFSSGEASLYEQYF.

The chain carries TRBV27 and TRBJ2-1; 10 bases agree with TRBD2. The CDR3 has 17 amino acids. After removal of 2 bases from V and 7 bases from J, the junction contained 11 bases not matched to a gene. Germline CDR1 MNHEY, CDR2 SMNVEV (reference sequence). The CDR3 region is CASSLRLSGGPGNEQFF. CDR3 in DNA: TGTGCCAGCAGTTTACGTCTTAGCGGGGGGCCCGGAAATGAGCAGTTCTTC.

There are a few counts of this clonotype. This chain links TRBV5-5 with TRBJ2-7; 7 bases line up with TRBD1. This CDR3 comprises 14 residues. The junction had 5 bases not matched to a gene; V was cut back by 4 bases and J by 1 base. In germline, CDR1 is SGHKS, CDR2 YYEKEE (reference sequence). CDR3 sequence reads: CASSAQGNSYEQYF. The DNA for the CDR3 is TGTGCCAGCAGCGCACAGGGGAATTCCTACGAGCAGTACTTC.

For this clonotype: This may come from a read error, since a much larger clone is one base off. The CDR3 sequence: CASSVGGGGGGTDTQYF. The CDR3 nucleotides are TGTGCCAGCAGCGTAGGGGGGGGGGGGGGGGGCACAGATACGCAGTATTTT. This rearrangement joins TRBV9 to TRBJ2-3; TRBD2 matches 7 bases. Germline V lookup: CDR1 SGDLS, CDR2 YYNGEE. V was pared by 0 bases and J by 1 base, with 8 bases of the junction left unmatched. The CDR3 is made up of 17 amino acids.

The chain links TRBV7-9 to TRBJ1-1; D might be TRBD1 (6 bases). V lost 5 bases and J lost 4, with 17 bases in between. Germline loops: CDR1 SEHNR, CDR2 FQNEAQ (reference sequence). This CDR3 region has 15 residues. The CDR3 sequence: CASSQGAGAGTEAFF. CDR3 bases: TGTGCCAGCAGCCAAGGAGCAGGGGCGGGCACTGAAGCTTTCTTT. Full variable domain (missing parts from reference TRBV7-9 and TRBJ1-1): DTGVSQNPRHKITKRGQNVTFRCDPISEHNRLYWYRQTLGQGPEFLTYFQNEAQLEKSRLLSDRFSAERPKGSFSTLEIQRTEQGDSAMYLCASSQGAGAGTEAFFGQGTRLTVV.

This clonotype was seen a few times. The chain has TRBV20-1 and TRBJ1-2, with 8 bases identical to TRBD1. V lost 1 base to trimming and J lost 8 bases; unmatched junction nucleotides: 15. The CDR3 totals 16 residues. Germline CDR1 is DFQATT and CDR2 is SNEGSKA (reference sequence). In DNA, the CDR3 is TGCAGTGCTAGAGCCAGGGGGCAGGGATGGGTTTACGGCTACACCTTC. It yields the protein CSARARGQGWVYGYTF.

CDR3 coding DNA: TGTGCCAGCAGCGTAGGGACAGTTAACTATGGCTACACCTTC. The encoded protein is CASSVGTVNYGYTF. The V and J genes are TRBV9 and TRBJ1-2, with D possibly being TRBD1 (6 bases). The ends were cut back, 0 bases at V and 1 base at J, with 7 bases in the middle. The V gene's germline CDR1 is SGDLS and CDR2 YYNGEE. The CDR3 has 14 residues.

This clonotype was recorded only once. The chain links TRBV10-3 to TRBJ2-7; 16 bases are shared with TRBD2. CDR3 length equals 19 residues. V lost 10 bases, J lost 6 bases, and 21 bases stayed unmatched. Germline assignment: CDR1 ENHRY and CDR2 SYGVKD. Here the CDR3 reads CASRERPGLAGGTSFEQYF. CDR3 nucleotide sequence: TGTGCCAGCAGGGAACGGCCGGGACTAGCGGGGGGGACGTCTTTCGAGCAGTACTTC.

This sequence joins TRBV7-2 and TRBJ2-1; 7 bases fit TRBD1. CDR1 and CDR2 (germline): SGHTA, FQGNSA. V lost 4 bases, J lost 5 bases, and 8 bases stayed unmatched. The CDR3 has 15 amino acids. CDR3 sequence reads: CASSSAGTENNEQFF. The CDR3 DNA sequence: TGTGCCAGCAGCTCTGCCGGGACAGAGAACAATGAGCAGTTCTTC.

This clonotype was seen a handful of times. With a much larger clone just one base away, this may be a read error. The chain is built from TRBV12-3 or TRBV12-4 and TRBJ1-1; 7 positions agree with TRBD1. After removal of 5 bases from V and 3 bases from J, the junction contained 6 bases not matched to a gene. This CDR3 is 14 amino acids long. CDR3 bases: TGTGCCAGCAGTAGGGACAGCGTGGACACTGAAGCTTTCTTT. As protein: CASSRDSVDTEAFF.

The CDR3 reads CASSQTGGNQETQYF. In DNA form, the CDR3 reads TGTGCCAGCAGCCAGACAGGGGGTAACCAAGAGACCCAGTACTTC. The rearrangement joins TRBV5-4 to TRBJ2-5; 9 bases fit TRBD1. The ends lost 4 bases at V and 0 bases at J; junction bases unmatched: 4. This CDR3 spans 15 amino acids. The germline V gene has CDR1 SGHNT and CDR2 YYREEE (reference sequence).

The chain employs TRBV20-1 and TRBJ2-1; 8 bases are a match to TRBD1. Per the germline V gene, CDR1 is DFQATT and CDR2 is SNEGSKA (reference sequence). V shed 0 bases and J 0 bases; nucleotides not matched to a gene: 7. The length of the CDR3 is 17 residues. The CDR3 loop reads CSARDSTGGSSYNEQFF. The DNA of the CDR3 is TGCAGTGCTAGAGATTCAACAGGGGGGTCCTCCTACAATGAGCAGTTCTTC.

This clonotype was seen ten or more times. CDR3 coding DNA: TGTGCCAGCAGACGGGGACGATCCGTCGGAAACTACGAGCAGTACTTC. Protein product: CASRRGRSVGNYEQYF. This chain connects TRBV6-5 to TRBJ2-7; the D gene could be TRBD1 or TRBD2 (5 bases each). CDR1 MNHEY and CDR2 SVGAGI come from the germline V gene. Deletions cut 6 bases from V and 3 bases from J, with 21 bases between. The CDR3 sequence is 16 residues long.

The chain joins TRBV7-6 to TRBJ2-5; TRBD2 is a possible D gene (5 bases). The CDR3 is 15 residues long. The germline V gene encodes CDR1 SGHVS and CDR2 FNYEAQ. V was cut by 2 bases and J by 5 bases, with 15 bases left in between. In nucleotides, the CDR3 is TGTGCCAGCAGCTTACAAGGTAGCGACGGGGAGACCCAGTACTTC. It translates to CASSLQGSDGETQYF.

This clonotype was found many times. This chain uses TRBV3-1 with TRBJ1-6; no clear D gene. CDR3 length: 17 residues. Trimming cost V 4 bases and J 0 bases, with 13 bases left between them. Looked up from germline, CDR1 is LGHDT and CDR2 is YNNKEL (reference sequence). CDR3 nucleotides: TGTGCCAGCAGCCTCCTACTCCCTAGCTCCTATAATTCACCCCTCCACTTT. Translated: CASSLLLPSSYNSPLHF.

CDR3 coding DNA: TGTGCCAGCAGCGGAGACAGGGCAGCAAGGACTGAAGCTTTCTTT. It encodes CASSGDRAARTEAFF. The rearrangement links TRBV9 to TRBJ1-1; 7 positions match TRBD1. This CDR3 is 15 amino acids long. With V trimmed by 3 bases and J by 5 bases, 10 bases remained unmatched. Germline V lookup: CDR1 SGDLS, CDR2 YYNGEE.

This clonotype occurred once. This chain joins TRBV6-5 and TRBJ1-5, with D possibly being TRBD1 (5 bases). The CDR3 spans 14 residues. The V and J ends lost 5 bases and 1 base respectively, with 9 bases between them. Per germline, CDR1 MNHEY and CDR2 SVGAGI. This chain's CDR3 is CASSATVSNQPQHF. As DNA, the CDR3 is TGTGCCAGCAGTGCGACAGTGAGCAATCAGCCCCAGCATTTT.

This chain uses TRBV7-9 with TRBJ2-3; TRBD1 matches at 10 bases. Germline values: CDR1 SEHNR, CDR2 FQNEAQ (reference sequence). The junction had 6 bases not matched to a gene; V was cut back by 5 bases and J by 4 bases. This CDR3 region has 15 residues. The CDR3 bases are TGTGCCAGCAGCCCACCGGGACAGGGGTCAGATACGCAGTATTTT. Its translation: CASSPPGQGSDTQYF.

This clonotype occurred once. The rearrangement joins TRBV25-1 to TRBJ1-5; 8 bases match TRBD1. This CDR3 region has 13 residues. CDR1 MGHDK and CDR2 SYGVNS come from the germline V gene. The DNA of the CDR3 is TGTGCTAGGTCAGACAGGGGTAGTCAGCCCCAGCATTTT. This sequence encodes CARSDRGSQPQHF. Variable domain in full (rest from reference TRBV25-1 and TRBJ1-5): EADIYQTPRYLVIGTGKKITLECSQTMGHDKMYWYQQDPGMELHLIHYSYGVNSTEKGDLSSESTVSRIRTEHFPLTLESARPSHTSQYLCARSDRGSQPQHFGDGTRLSIL.

Many counts were recorded for this clonotype. The CDR3 nucleotides read TGTGCCAGTAGTCTCGGACAGGGGAGCGTTGGCACAGATACGCAGTATTTT. Protein: CASSLGQGSVGTDTQYF. The chain has TRBV19 and TRBJ2-3, with TRBD1 matching over 9 bases. Germline V CDR1 and CDR2: LNHDA, SQIVND (reference sequence). The CDR3 contains 17 residues. V was pared by 5 bases and J by 1 base, with 10 bases of the junction left unmatched.